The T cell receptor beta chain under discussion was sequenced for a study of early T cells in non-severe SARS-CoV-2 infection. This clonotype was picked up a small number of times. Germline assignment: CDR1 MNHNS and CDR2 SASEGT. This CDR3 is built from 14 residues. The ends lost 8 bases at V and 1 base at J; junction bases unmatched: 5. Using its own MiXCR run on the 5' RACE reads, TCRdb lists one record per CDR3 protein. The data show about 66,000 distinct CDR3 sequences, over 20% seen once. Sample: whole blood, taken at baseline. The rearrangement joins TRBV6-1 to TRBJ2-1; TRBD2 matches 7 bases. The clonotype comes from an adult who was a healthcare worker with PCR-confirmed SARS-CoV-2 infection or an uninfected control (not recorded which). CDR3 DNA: TGTGCCAGCGGGCCTAGCGGATCCTACAATGAGCAGTTCTTC. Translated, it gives CASGPSGSYNEQFF.